The 13 T cell receptor beta chains in this list originate from one sample, sequenced in a study of long-term antiretroviral therapy in people with HIV. At survey level, the immunoSEQ assay was run in its v3.0 version. Clones were read by immunoSEQ multiplex PCR, and TCRdb kept only the in-frame ones, dropping some. The sample lists 30,000 to 35,000 clones; 60% to 85% were seen once. Sequenced material: unsorted PBMCs, taken 3.1 years after starting antiretroviral therapy. The source is a woman aged 45-65 years with HIV.

The chain links TRBV6-5 to TRBJ2-2; TRBD2 aligns across 7 bases. Germline loops: CDR1 MNHEY, CDR2 SVGAGI. Trimming cost V 8 bases and J 3 bases; bases outside gene matches: 12. The length of the CDR3 is 16 residues. CDR3: CASRSRLAAHTGELFF. The CDR3 DNA follows: TGTGCCAGCCGTTCCCGGCTAGCGGCCCACACCGGGGAGCTGTTTTTT.

The chain recombines TRBV30 with TRBJ1-5; TRBD1 agrees at 12 bases. The germline gives CDR1 GTSNPN, CDR2 SVGIG (reference sequence). The CDR3 length is 15 residues. Trimming at V came to 3 bases and at J to 6 bases, leaving 6 bases not matched to a gene. As DNA, the CDR3 is TGTGCCTGGAGAGCCGGGACAGGGGGCGGTCAGCCCCAGCATTTT. This codes for CAWRAGTGGGQPQHF.

CDR3 region: CASSFSSYNEQFF. The CDR3 DNA reads as TGTGCCAGCAGCTTCAGTAGCTACAATGAGCAGTTCTTC. V is TRBV7-2 and J is TRBJ2-1; D not resolved. This CDR3 has 13 residues. Germline CDR1 SGHTA, CDR2 FQGNSA. V lost 3 bases to trimming and J lost 3 bases, with 6 bases between them.

This rearrangement joins TRBV6-1 to TRBJ1-5, with TRBD1 identical over 8 bases. Trimming cost V 3 bases and J 1 base; bases outside gene matches: 8. The CDR3 contains 17 residues. Germline CDR1 reads MNHNS; CDR2 reads SASEGT. In nucleotides, the CDR3 is TGTGCCAGCAGTGACAAACCGACAGGGGTCAGCAATCAGCCCCAGCATTTT. Protein sequence: CASSDKPTGVSNQPQHF.

The chain couples TRBV12-5 to TRBJ2-6; the D is unclear. Trimming took 4 bases from V and 0 from J, leaving 4 bases between them. Per the germline V gene, CDR1 is LGHNT and CDR2 is FRNRAP. The CDR3 is 14 amino acids. The CDR3 loop reads CASGSPSGANVLTF. The CDR3 DNA follows: TGTGCTAGTGGTTCCCCCTCTGGGGCCAACGTCCTGACTTTC. The complete variable domain, with remaining parts taken from reference TRBV12-5 and TRBJ2-6, reads DARVTQTPRHKVTEMGQEVTMRCQPILGHNTVFWYRQTMMQGLELLAYFRNRAPLDDSGMPKDRFSAEMPDATLATLKIQPSEPRDSAVYFCASGSPSGANVLTFGAGSRLTVL.

The chain links TRBV14 to TRBJ2-7; 8 positions agree with TRBD2. The V gene end was trimmed by 0 bases and the J gene end by 4 bases; junction bases not matched to a gene: 5. The CDR3 is made up of 15 amino acids. CDR1 is SGHDN and CDR2 is FVKESK in the germline V gene. The CDR3 nucleotides are TGTGCCAGCAGCCAAGAGCAGGGGACTAGGTACGAGCAGTACTTC. Translation gives CASSQEQGTRYEQYF.

The CDR3 sequence is CAWNGQVNEKLFF. The CDR3 coding sequence is TGTGCCTGGAACGGACAGGTTAATGAAAAACTGTTTTTT. The gene calls are TRBV30 and TRBJ1-4, with TRBD1 matching over 7 bases. V lost 4 bases, J lost 4 bases, and 3 bases stayed unmatched. The CDR3 runs 13 residues. Germline V gene lookup returns CDR1 GTSNPN and CDR2 SVGIG (reference sequence). The full variable domain, rest sourced from reference TRBV30 and TRBJ1-4, is SQTIHQWPATLVQPVGSPLSLECTVEGTSNPNLYWYRQAAGRGLQLLFYSVGIGQISSEVPQNLSASRPQDRQFILSSKKLLLSDSGFYLCAWNGQVNEKLFFGSGTQLSVL.

The CDR3 DNA follows: TGTGCCAGCAGCCAGACGCAGGTCACCGGGGAGCTGTTTTTT. Its protein is CASSQTQVTGELFF. The gene calls are TRBV11-3 and TRBJ2-2, with D unclear. Trimming took 5 bases from V and 4 from J, leaving 11 bases between them. Germline V gene lookup returns CDR1 SGHNT and CDR2 YENEEA. The CDR3 has 14 amino acids.

This sequence joins TRBV5-6 and TRBJ1-5; unclear D gene. This CDR3 comprises 14 residues. Deletions cut 2 bases from V and 2 bases from J, with 8 bases between. Germline CDR1 SGHDT, CDR2 YYEEEE. CDR3 amino acids: CASSFSSGNQPQHF. In DNA form, the CDR3 reads TGTGCCAGCAGCTTCAGTTCCGGCAATCAGCCCCAGCATTTT.

The chain joins TRBV6-5 to TRBJ2-2, with TRBD1 matching 10 bases. Germline assignment: CDR1 MNHEY and CDR2 SVGAGI. Unmatched junction bases numbered 1, after V lost 2 bases and J lost 4 bases. The length of the CDR3 is 15 residues. The CDR3 coding sequence is TGTGCCAGCAGTTACCGGACAGGGGGCACCGGGGAGCTGTTTTTT. Translated, it gives CASSYRTGGTGELFF.

The chain has TRBV11-2 and TRBJ2-5; D gene unclear. Looked up from germline, CDR1 is SGHAT and CDR2 is FQNNGV. V was pared by 3 bases and J by 5 bases, with 13 bases between. The CDR3 is made up of 14 amino acids. CDR3 nucleotides: TGTGCCAGCAGCTTGGCCTTGATGGGGGAGACCCAGTACTTC. Protein: CASSLALMGETQYF.

The chain has TRBV5-1 and TRBJ2-2, with TRBD1 matching 9 bases. This CDR3 region has 16 residues. V trimming: 0 bases; J trimming: 4 bases; junction bases outside the gene matches: 4. CDR1 is SGHRS and CDR2 is YFSETQ in the germline V gene. The CDR3: CASSLGGQGGTGELFF. In nucleotides, the CDR3 is TGCGCCAGCAGCTTGGGGGGACAGGGAGGCACCGGGGAGCTGTTTTTT. The variable domain in full, with the rest retrieved from reference TRBV5-1 and TRBJ2-2, is KAGVTQTPRYLIKTRGQQVTLSCSPISGHRSVSWYQQTPGQGLQFLFEYFSETQRNKGNFPGRFSGRQFSNSRSEMNVSTLELGDSALYLCASSLGGQGGTGELFFGEGSRLTVL.

V is TRBV7-9 and J is TRBJ2-5; D is unclear. V gave up 5 bases and J gave up 5 bases, with 15 bases separating them. There are 14 residues in the CDR3. In germline, CDR1 is SEHNR, CDR2 FQNEAQ (reference sequence). CDR3 in amino acids: CASSPEARRETQYF. CDR3 nucleotide sequence: TGTGCCAGCAGCCCTGAAGCCAGGCGGGAGACCCAGTACTTC.